This entry concerns a single T cell receptor beta chain. Its antigen is not identified. The CDR3 totals 18 residues. V shed 3 bases, J shed 4 bases, and the junction held 14 bases outside the gene matches. CDR1 is SQVTM and CDR2 is ANQGSEA in the germline V gene. The sample is drawn from a study of cytomegalovirus exposure and HLA in healthy donors. Study outcomes and limitations: The study listed 150 to 200 cytomegalovirus-associated TCR beta chains. Apparent HLA restriction characterized most CMV-associated TCR beta chains in a later analysis.

The study ran its PCR with 60 Vbeta and 13 Jbeta primers. Clones were sequenced by immunoSEQ multiplex PCR, and TCRdb holds only the in-frame ones, with some missing. The top ten clones hold less than 2% of a sample with approximately 79,000 clones, about 79% of them seen once. The sequence was collected from a man aged 35 to 55 in good health and CMV-seronegative. Source material: PBMCs. The rearrangement joins TRBV29-1 to TRBJ2-3, with 12 bases fitting TRBD1. CDR3 sequence (DNA): TGCAGCGTTGAGATAACCCCACCGGGACAGGGGGCACCAGATACGCAGTATTTT. Translated, it gives CSVEITPPGQGAPDTQYF.